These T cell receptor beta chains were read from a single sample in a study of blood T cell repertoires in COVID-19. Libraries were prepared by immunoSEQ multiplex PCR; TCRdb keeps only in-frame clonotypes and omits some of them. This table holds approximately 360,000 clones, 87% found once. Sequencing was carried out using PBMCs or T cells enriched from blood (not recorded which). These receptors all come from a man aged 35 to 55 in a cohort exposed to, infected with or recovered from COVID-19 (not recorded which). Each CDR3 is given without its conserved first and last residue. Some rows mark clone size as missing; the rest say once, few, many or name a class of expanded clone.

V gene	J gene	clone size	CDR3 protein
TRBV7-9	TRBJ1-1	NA	ASSFTGLPIEAF
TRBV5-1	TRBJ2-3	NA	ASSKNGASTDTQY
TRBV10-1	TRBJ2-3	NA	ASSEWTDINTQY
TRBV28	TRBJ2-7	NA	ASTPGSFSYEQY
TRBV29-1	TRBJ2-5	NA	SVSETQY
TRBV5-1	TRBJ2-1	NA	ASRWVAETYNEQF
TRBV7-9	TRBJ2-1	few	ASSLGNYNEQF
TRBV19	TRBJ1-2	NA	ARTGKENYGYT
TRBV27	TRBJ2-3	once	ASSLYGRDTDTQY
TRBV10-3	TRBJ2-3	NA	AISGTSGRGTSTDTQY
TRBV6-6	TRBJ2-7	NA	ASSYGLAGFYEQY
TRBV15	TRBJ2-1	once	ASKRSGQLYNEQF
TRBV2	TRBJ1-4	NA	ASRSTGVFNEKLF
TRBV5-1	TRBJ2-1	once	ASSFLRGEHNEQF
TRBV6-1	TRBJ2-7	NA	ASSDPQGDEQY
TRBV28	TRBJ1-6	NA	ASSLHSPLH
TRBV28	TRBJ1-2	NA	ASSLPGSYGYT
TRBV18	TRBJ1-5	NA	ASSPDTGGQPQH
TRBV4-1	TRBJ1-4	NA	ASSQDYGVATNEKLF
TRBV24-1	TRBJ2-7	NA	ATSDSPTTGRLVEQY
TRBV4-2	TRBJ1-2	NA	ASSQGALGYGYT
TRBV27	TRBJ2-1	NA	ASSLGGLGVWNEQF
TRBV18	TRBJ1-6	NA	ASSLGQEGNSPLH
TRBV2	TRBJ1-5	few	ASSAGYSNQPQH
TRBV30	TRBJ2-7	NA	AWSSGLAGAYEQY
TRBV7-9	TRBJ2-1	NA	ASSALTGRHNEQF